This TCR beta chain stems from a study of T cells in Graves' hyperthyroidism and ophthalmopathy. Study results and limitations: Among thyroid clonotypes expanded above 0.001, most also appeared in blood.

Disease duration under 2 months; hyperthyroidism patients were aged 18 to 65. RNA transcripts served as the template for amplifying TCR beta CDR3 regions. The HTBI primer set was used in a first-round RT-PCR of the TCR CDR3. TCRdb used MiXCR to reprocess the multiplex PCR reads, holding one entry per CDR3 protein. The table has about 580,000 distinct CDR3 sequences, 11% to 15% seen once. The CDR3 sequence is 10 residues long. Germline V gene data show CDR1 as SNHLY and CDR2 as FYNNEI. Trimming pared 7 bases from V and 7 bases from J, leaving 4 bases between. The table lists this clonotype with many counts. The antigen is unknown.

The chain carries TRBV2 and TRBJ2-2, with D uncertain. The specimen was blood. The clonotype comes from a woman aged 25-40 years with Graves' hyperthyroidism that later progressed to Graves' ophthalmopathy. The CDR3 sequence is CASMGGELFF. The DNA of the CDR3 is TGTGCCAGCATGGGCGGGGAGCTGTTTTTT.